The following is a TCR beta chain sequence with its context. Its target is not known. The data derive from a study of cytomegalovirus exposure and HLA in healthy donors. Study overall: It was reported in a later analysis that the same platform had been used for the 120 validation repertoires as for the roughly 710 first-cohort repertoires. Regarding the study as a whole: For cytomegalovirus status, the classifier reportedly gave diagnoses with high specificity and sensitivity.

The V gene's germline CDR1 is SGHTA and CDR2 FQGTGA. J lost 6 bases, V lost 6 bases, and 7 bases had no gene match. This CDR3 has 13 amino acids. Sequencing used immunoSEQ multiplex PCR; TCRdb keeps in-frame clones, though not all of them. The table has roughly 60,000 clones, 85% to 95% seen once. The sequence came from a woman aged 18-29 years in good health and CMV-seropositive. V is TRBV7-3 and J is TRBJ1-1, with TRBD1 matching over 7 bases. The specimen was PBMCs. CDR3 protein: CASRSRQGAEAFF. The CDR3 region has the DNA TGTGCCAGCAGGAGCCGACAGGGTGCTGAAGCTTTCTTT.